This TCR beta chain emerged from a study of shared clonotypes between healthy human individuals. Only in-frame clones appear in the TCRdb table, and some are missing; sequencing was by immunoSEQ multiplex PCR. The sample lists about 1 million clones; around 78% were seen once. V lost 0 bases and J 5 bases, leaving 6 bases between the germline ends. This CDR3 spans 13 amino acids. Looked up from germline, CDR1 is SGHNT and CDR2 is YYREEE (reference sequence). Sample: memory CD4+ T cells from PBMCs. As to subset: CD45RA-negative fraction. V gene TRBV5-4 combines with J gene TRBJ1-5; D not certain. The clonotype comes from a man younger than 35 in good health. Some clones in this sample may be carry-over from other donors' samples. CDR3 DNA sequence: TGTGCCAGCAGCTTGGACCCTTATCAGCCCCAGCATTTT. Translated: CASSLDPYQPQHF.